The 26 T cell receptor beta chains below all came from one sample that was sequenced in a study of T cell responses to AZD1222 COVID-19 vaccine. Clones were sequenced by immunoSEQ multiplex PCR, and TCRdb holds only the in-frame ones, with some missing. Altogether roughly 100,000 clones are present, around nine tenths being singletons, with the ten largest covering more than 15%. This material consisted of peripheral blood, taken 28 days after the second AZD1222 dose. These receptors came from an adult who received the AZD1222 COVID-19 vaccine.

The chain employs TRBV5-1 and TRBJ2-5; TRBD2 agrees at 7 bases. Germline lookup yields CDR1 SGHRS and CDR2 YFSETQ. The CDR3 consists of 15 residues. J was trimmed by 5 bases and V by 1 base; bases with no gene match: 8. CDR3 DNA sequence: TGCGCCAGCAGCTTGAACGGGAGGCGGGAGGAGACCCAGTACTTC. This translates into CASSLNGRREETQYF.

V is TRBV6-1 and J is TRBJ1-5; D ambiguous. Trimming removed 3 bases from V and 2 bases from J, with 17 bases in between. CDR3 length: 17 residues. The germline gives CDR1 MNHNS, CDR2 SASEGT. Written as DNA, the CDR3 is TGTGCCAGCAGTGAGGCCCATTTTCGAAAAGGCAATCAGCCCCAGCATTTT. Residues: CASSEAHFRKGNQPQHF.

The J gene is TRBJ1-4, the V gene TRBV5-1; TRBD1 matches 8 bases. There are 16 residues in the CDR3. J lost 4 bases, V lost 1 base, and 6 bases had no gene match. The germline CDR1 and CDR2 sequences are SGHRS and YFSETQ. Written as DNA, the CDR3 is TGCGCCAGCAGCTTGTTTCAGGGGGCGGGTAATGAAAAACTGTTTTTT. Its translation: CASSLFQGAGNEKLFF.

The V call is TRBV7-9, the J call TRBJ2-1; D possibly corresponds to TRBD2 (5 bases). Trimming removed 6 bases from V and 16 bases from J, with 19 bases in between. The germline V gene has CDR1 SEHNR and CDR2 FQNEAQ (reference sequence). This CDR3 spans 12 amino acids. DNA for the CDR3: TGTGCCAGCAGAAAAACCCCCGGGGAAGAATTCTTC. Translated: CASRKTPGEEFF. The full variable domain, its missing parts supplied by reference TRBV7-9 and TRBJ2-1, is DTGVSQNPRHKITKRGQNVTFRCDPISEHNRLYWYRQTLGQGPEFLTYFQNEAQLEKSRLLSDRFSAERPKGSFSTLEIQRTEQGDSAMYLCASRKTPGEEFFGPGTRLTVL.

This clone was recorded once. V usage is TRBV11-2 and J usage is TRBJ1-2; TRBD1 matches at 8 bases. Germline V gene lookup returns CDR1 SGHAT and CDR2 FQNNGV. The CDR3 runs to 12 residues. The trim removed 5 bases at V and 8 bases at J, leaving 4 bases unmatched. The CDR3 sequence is CASSPRGRGYTF. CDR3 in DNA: TGTGCCAGCAGCCCCAGGGGGCGCGGCTACACCTTC.

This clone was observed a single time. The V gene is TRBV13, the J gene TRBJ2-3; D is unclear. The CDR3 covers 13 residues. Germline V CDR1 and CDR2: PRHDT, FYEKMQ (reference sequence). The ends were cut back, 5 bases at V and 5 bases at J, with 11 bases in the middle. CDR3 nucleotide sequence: TGTGCCAGCAGCCCCCTGCGTGGAGATACGCAGTATTTT. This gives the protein CASSPLRGDTQYF.

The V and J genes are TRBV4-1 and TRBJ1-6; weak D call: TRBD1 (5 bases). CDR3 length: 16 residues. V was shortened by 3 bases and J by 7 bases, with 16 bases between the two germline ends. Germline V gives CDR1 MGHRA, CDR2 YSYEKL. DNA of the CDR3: TGCGCCAGCAGCCACTTATGGGGCAGGGAGAATTCACCCCTCCACTTT. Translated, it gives CASSHLWGRENSPLHF.

In DNA form, the CDR3 reads TGTGCCAGCAGCTTAGGAGTAGCAATGGGCGCGAACACCGGGGAGCTGTTTTTT. Translation gives CASSLGVAMGANTGELFF. The chain is built from TRBV7-9 and TRBJ2-2; D ambiguous. Germline CDR1 reads SEHNR; CDR2 reads FQNEAQ (reference sequence). This CDR3 is 18 amino acids long. V was cut by 1 base and J by 0 bases, with 15 bases left in between.

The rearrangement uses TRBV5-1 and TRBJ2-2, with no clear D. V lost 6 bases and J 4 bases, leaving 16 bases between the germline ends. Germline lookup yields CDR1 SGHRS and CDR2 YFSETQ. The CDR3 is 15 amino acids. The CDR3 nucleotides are TGCGCCAGCACACCCATTCCAGTAGCCACCGGGGAGCTGTTTTTT. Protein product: CASTPIPVATGELFF. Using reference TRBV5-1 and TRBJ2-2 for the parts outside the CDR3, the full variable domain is KAGVTQTPRYLIKTRGQQVTLSCSPISGHRSVSWYQQTPGQGLQFLFEYFSETQRNKGNFPGRFSGRQFSNSRSEMNVSTLELGDSALYLCASTPIPVATGELFFGEGSRLTVL.

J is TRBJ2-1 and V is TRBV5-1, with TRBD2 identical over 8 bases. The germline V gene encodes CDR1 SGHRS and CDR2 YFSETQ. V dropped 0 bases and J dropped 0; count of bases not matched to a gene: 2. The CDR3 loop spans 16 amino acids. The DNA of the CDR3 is TGCGCCAGCAGCTTGGCTGGACTAGCCTCCTACAATGAGCAGTTCTTC. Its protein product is CASSLAGLASYNEQFF.

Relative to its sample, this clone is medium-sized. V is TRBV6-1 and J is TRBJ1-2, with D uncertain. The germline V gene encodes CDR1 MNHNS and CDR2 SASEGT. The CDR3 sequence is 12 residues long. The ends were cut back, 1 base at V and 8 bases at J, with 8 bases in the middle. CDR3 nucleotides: TGTGCCAGCAGTGAAGGGCTTAAGGGCTACACCTTC. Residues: CASSEGLKGYTF.

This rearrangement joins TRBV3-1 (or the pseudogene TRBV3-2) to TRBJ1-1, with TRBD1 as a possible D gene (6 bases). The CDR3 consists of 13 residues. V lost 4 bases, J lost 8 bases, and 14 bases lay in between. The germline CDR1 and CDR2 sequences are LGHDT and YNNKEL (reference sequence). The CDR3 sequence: CASSRGGLVEAFF. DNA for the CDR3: TGTGCCAGCAGCCGAGGGGGGTTAGTCGAAGCTTTCTTT.

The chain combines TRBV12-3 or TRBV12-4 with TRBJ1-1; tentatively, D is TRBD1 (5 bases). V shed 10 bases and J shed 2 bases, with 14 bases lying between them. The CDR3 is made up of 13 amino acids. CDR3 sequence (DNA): TGTGCCACCCTAGGGGACGGTAACACTGAAGCTTTCTTT. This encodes CATLGDGNTEAFF.

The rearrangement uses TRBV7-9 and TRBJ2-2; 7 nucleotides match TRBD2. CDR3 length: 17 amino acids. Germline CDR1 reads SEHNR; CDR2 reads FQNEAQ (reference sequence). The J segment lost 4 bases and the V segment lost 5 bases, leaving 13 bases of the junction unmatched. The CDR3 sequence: CASSHPRGTILTGELFF. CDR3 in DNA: TGTGCCAGCAGCCACCCTCGCGGGACTATCCTCACCGGGGAGCTGTTTTTT.

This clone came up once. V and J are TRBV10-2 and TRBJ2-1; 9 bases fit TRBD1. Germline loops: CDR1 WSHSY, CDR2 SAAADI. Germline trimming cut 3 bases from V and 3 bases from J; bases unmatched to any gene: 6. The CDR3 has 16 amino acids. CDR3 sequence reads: CASSDAGTGIYNEQFF. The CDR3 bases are TGCGCCAGCAGTGATGCCGGGACAGGGATCTACAATGAGCAGTTCTTC.

The CDR3 here is CASSLQDGGGTEAFF. In DNA, the CDR3 is TGTGCCAGCAGCTTACAGGATGGGGGTGGCACTGAAGCTTTCTTT. The chain is built from TRBV7-9 and TRBJ1-1; D possibly corresponds to TRBD1 (5 bases). V gave up 2 bases and J gave up 4 bases, with 14 bases separating them. Germline V gene lookup returns CDR1 SEHNR and CDR2 FQNEAQ (reference sequence). The CDR3 is 15 residues long.

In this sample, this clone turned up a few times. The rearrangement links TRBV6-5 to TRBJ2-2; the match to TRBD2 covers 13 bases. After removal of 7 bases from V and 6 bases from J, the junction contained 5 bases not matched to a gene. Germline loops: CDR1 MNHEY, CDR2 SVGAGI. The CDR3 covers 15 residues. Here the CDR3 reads CASIWTSGSAGELFF. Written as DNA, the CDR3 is TGTGCCAGCATATGGACTAGCGGGAGCGCCGGGGAGCTGTTTTTT.

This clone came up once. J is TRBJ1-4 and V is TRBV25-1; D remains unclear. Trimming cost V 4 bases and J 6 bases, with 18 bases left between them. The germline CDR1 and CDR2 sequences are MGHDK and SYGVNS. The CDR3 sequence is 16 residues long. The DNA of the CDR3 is TGTGCCAGCAGTGTCCGATATGGTCAAACGGATGAAAAACTGTTTTTT. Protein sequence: CASSVRYGQTDEKLFF.

CDR3 in amino acids: CASSQRDRATGELFF. The CDR3 DNA sequence: TGTGCCAGCAGCCAACGGGACAGGGCGACCGGGGAGCTGTTTTTT. The V gene is TRBV4-2, the J gene TRBJ2-2; TRBD1 aligns across 9 bases. V was clipped by 2 bases and J by 5 bases; unmatched bases: 3. Germline V gene lookup returns CDR1 LGHNA and CDR2 YNFKEQ. CDR3 length equals 15 residues.

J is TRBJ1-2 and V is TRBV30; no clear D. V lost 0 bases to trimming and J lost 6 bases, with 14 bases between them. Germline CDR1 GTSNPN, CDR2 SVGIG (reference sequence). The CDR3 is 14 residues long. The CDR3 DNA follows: TGTGCCTGGAGTGTACTCGGGCAGTTCGATGGCTACACCTTC. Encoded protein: CAWSVLGQFDGYTF.

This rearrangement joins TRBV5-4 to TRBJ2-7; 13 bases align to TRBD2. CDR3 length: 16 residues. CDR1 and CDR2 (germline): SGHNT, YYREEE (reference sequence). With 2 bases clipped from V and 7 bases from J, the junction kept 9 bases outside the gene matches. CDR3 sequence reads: CASSLSSGLAGEEQYF. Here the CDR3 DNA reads TGTGCCAGCAGCTTATCTTCTGGACTAGCGGGAGAAGAGCAGTACTTC.

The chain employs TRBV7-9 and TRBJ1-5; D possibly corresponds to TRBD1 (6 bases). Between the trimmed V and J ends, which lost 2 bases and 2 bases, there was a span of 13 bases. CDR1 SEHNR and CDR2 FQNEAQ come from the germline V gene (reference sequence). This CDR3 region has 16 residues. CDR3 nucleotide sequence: TGTGCCAGCAGCTTAACGACAGGCGGACGCAATCAGCCCCAGCATTTT. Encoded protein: CASSLTTGGRNQPQHF.

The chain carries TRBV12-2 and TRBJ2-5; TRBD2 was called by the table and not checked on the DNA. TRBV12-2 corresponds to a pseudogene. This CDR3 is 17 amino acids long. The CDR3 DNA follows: TGTGCAAGTCGCTTAGGGAGCCGCCTAGCGGGAGGAGAGACCCAGTACTTC. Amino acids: CASRLGSRLAGGETQYF.

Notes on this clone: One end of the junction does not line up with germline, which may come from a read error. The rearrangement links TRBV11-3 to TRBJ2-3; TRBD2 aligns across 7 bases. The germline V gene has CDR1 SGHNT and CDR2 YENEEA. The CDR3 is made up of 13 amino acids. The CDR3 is CASSLTSKDTQYF. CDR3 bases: TGTGCCAGCAGCTTGACTAGCAAAGATACGCAGTATTTT.

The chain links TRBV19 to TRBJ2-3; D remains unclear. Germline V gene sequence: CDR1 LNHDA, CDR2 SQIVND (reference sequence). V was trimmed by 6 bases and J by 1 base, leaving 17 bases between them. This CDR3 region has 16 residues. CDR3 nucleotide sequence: TGTGCCAGTAGCCGGACCCACCTTCCAGGCACAGATACGCAGTATTTT. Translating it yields CASSRTHLPGTDTQYF.

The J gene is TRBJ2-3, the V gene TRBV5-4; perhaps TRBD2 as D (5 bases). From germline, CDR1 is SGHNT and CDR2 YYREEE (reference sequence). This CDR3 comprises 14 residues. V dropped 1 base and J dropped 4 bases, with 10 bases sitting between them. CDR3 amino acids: CASSLTSGADTQYF. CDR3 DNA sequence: TGTGCCAGCAGCTTGACTAGTGGCGCAGATACGCAGTATTTT.